This is a list of T cell receptor beta chains from one sample in a study of T cells in Graves' hyperthyroidism and ophthalmopathy. TCRdb re-derived calls from the multiplex PCR reads in MiXCR, one entry per CDR3 protein. The data show 300,000 to 450,000 distinct CDR3 sequences, around 14% seen once. Sample: blood. The source of these receptors is a woman in her sixties or seventies with Graves' hyperthyroidism. The CDR3 runs from the conserved cysteine through the conserved F or W. D genes are given only for firm matches. Rows give clone size only sometimes, using once, few, many, or a class for an expanded clone.

d_call,v_call,j_call,clone_size,cdr3_aa,cdr3_nt
.,TRBV3-1,TRBJ2-3,many,CASSPPGIVDTQYF,TGTGCCAGCAGCCCCCCAGGGATCGTAGATACGCAGTATTTT
.,TRBV2,TRBJ1-1,many,CASSVRQEFTEAFF,TGTGCCAGCAGTGTAAGGCAGGAGTTCACTGAAGCTTTCTTT
.,TRBV5-1,TRBJ1-1,many,CASRWGSENTEAFF,TGCGCCAGCCGCTGGGGGTCCGAGAACACTGAAGCTTTCTTT
TRBD2,TRBV12-3/TRBV12-4,TRBJ2-1,.,CASSDWTSGIDNEQFF,TGTGCCAGCAGTGATTGGACTAGCGGGATAGACAATGAGCAGTTCTTC
.,TRBV7-2,TRBJ2-1,many,CASSLGSDKRRFF,TGTGCCAGCAGCTTAGGATCGGATAAAAGGCGGTTCTTC
.,TRBV12-5,TRBJ2-1,.,CASGLNRTPYNGQFF,TGTGCTAGTGGTTTGAACAGGACACCCTACAATGGGCAGTTCTTC
.,TRBV6-1,TRBJ2-7,few,CASSRSAGTYEQYF,TGTGCCAGCAGTCGTAGCGCGGGAACCTACGAGCAGTACTTC
.,TRBV12-3/TRBV12-4,TRBJ1-2,many,CATCDQNYGYTF,TGTGCCACCTGCGACCAAAACTATGGCTACACCTTC
TRBD1,TRBV6-2/TRBV6-3,TRBJ2-7,many,CASTRGAGGIYEQYF,TGTGCCAGCACTAGGGGGGCAGGGGGCATCTACGAGCAGTACTTC
.,TRBV7-8,TRBJ2-1,many,CASSQTSRSSYNEQFF,TGTGCCAGCAGCCAGACTTCTAGGAGCTCCTACAATGAGCAGTTCTTC
.,TRBV2,TRBJ1-5,many,CASSEMESQPQHF,TGTGCCAGCAGTGAAATGGAGTCGCAGCCCCAGCATTTT
.,TRBV3-1,TRBJ2-7,many,CASSQAGQISYEQYF,TGTGCCAGCAGCCAAGCAGGACAAATATCCTACGAGCAGTACTTC
.,TRBV7-3,TRBJ2-5,many,CASSLRGAQETQYF,TGTGCCAGCAGCCTACGGGGGGCCCAAGAGACCCAGTACTTC
.,TRBV30,TRBJ2-1,many,CAWTNYSSYNEQFF,TGTGCCTGGACCAACTATAGCTCCTACAATGAGCAGTTCTTC
TRBD2,TRBV12-3/TRBV12-4,TRBJ2-1,many,CASSFSSGRAGDNEQFF,TGTGCCAGCAGTTTCAGTAGCGGGAGGGCCGGGGACAATGAGCAGTTCTTC
.,TRBV30,TRBJ1-6,many,CAARVGNSPLHF,TGTGCCGCGAGGGTGGGAAATTCACCCCTCCACTTT
.,TRBV7-9,TRBJ2-1,.,CASSLDFAYEQFF,TGTGCCAGCAGCTTAGATTTTGCCTACGAGCAGTTCTTC
TRBD2,TRBV27,TRBJ2-1,few,CASRNLAGGKNEQFF,TGTGCCAGCAGAAACCTAGCGGGAGGGAAAAATGAGCAGTTCTTC
.,TRBV9,TRBJ1-5,.,CASSVAVDQPQHF,TGTGCCAGCAGCGTCGCTGTCGATCAGCCCCAGCATTTT
TRBD1,TRBV30,TRBJ1-3,many,CACQQGDGNTIYF,TGTGCCTGTCAACAGGGGGATGGAAACACCATATATTTT
TRBD2,TRBV30,TRBJ2-1,many,CAWSVRGRNNEQFF,TGTGCCTGGAGTGTACGCGGGAGAAACAATGAGCAGTTCTTC
.,TRBV5-1,TRBJ2-3,many,CASSPSWASAPTDTQYF,TGCGCCAGCAGCCCTTCATGGGCCTCCGCTCCCACAGATACGCAGTATTTT
.,TRBV5-1,TRBJ1-4,few,CASSPAAGANEKLFF,TGCGCCAGCAGCCCGGCGGCAGGGGCTAATGAAAAACTGTTTTTT
.,TRBV6-1,TRBJ1-4,.,CASSERQSGEKLFF,TGTGCCAGCAGTGAGCGACAGTCTGGCGAAAAACTGTTTTTT
.,TRBV20-1,TRBJ2-1,many,CSASDEAGLQFF,TGCAGTGCTAGCGATGAGGCGGGGCTGCAGTTCTTC
.,TRBV5-1,TRBJ1-1,many,CASSLGPASGTEAFF,TGCGCCAGCAGCTTGGGTCCGGCCTCAGGGACTGAAGCTTTCTTT
TRBD2,TRBV5-1,TRBJ2-7,many,CASSLKAGGPYEQYF,TGCGCCAGCAGCTTGAAGGCGGGGGGGCCATACGAGCAGTACTTC
TRBD2,TRBV20-1,TRBJ2-1,many,CSARGSAGAGNEQFF,TGCAGTGCTAGAGGTTCCGCGGGAGCGGGGAATGAGCAGTTCTTC
.,TRBV6-1,TRBJ1-6,few,CASSPRLNSPLHF,TGTGCCAGCAGCCCCAGGTTGAATTCACCCCTCCACTTT
TRBD1,TRBV2,TRBJ1-1,many,CASSGGFQGDTEAFF,TGTGCCAGCAGCGGGGGCTTCCAGGGGGACACTGAAGCTTTCTTT
TRBD1,TRBV10-3,TRBJ1-1,many,CATIRDRQGIMNTEAFF,TGTGCCACCATTCGCGATAGACAGGGAATCATGAACACTGAAGCTTTCTTT
.,TRBV18,TRBJ2-3,many,CASSNGRPSTDTQYF,TGTGCCAGCTCAAACGGGCGGCCGAGCACAGATACGCAGTATTTT
TRBD2,TRBV10-2,TRBJ2-3,many,CASSWTSGAGTDTQYF,TGCGCCAGCAGTTGGACTAGCGGAGCTGGCACAGATACGCAGTATTTT
.,TRBV2,TRBJ2-3,many,CASSEGAYRTDTQYF,TGTGCCAGCAGTGAAGGGGCCTACCGCACAGATACGCAGTATTTT
.,TRBV5-1,TRBJ1-5,few,CASSLGGTDGLNQPQHF,TGCGCCAGCAGCTTGGGGGGGACCGACGGACTCAATCAGCCCCAGCATTTT
.,TRBV7-9,TRBJ1-1,few,CASSPGLEAFF,TGTGCCAGCAGCCCGGGACTCGAAGCTTTCTTT
.,TRBV9,TRBJ2-5,many,CASSVGSRFQETQYF,TGTGCCAGCAGCGTAGGATCTAGATTTCAAGAGACCCAGTACTTC
.,TRBV10-2,TRBJ1-2,.,CASSARLQGTYGYTF,TGCGCCAGCAGTGCCCGTTTACAGGGTACCTATGGCTACACCTTC
TRBD1,TRBV7-3,TRBJ2-3,many,CASSWDRESDTQYF,TGTGCCAGCAGCTGGGACAGGGAGTCAGATACGCAGTATTTT
.,TRBV11-3,TRBJ2-1,many,CASSSRLSYNEQFF,TGTGCCAGCAGCTCAAGACTAAGCTACAATGAGCAGTTCTTC
TRBD1,TRBV29-1,TRBJ1-2,.,CSVRTARGSYTF,TGCAGCGTTCGGACAGCCAGGGGGAGCTACACCTTC
.,TRBV6-1,TRBJ2-3,.,CASSAQADTQYF,TGTGCCAGCAGTGCACAAGCGGATACGCAGTATTTT
.,TRBV10-3,TRBJ2-7,few,CAISESIRVMREQYF,TGTGCCATCAGTGAGTCGATCAGGGTCATGAGGGAGCAGTACTTC
TRBD1,TRBV5-1,TRBJ2-7,many,CASSYWTGEDNEQYF,TGCGCCAGCAGCTATTGGACAGGGGAAGACAACGAGCAGTACTTC
TRBD1,TRBV12-3/TRBV12-4,TRBJ1-6,many,CASRLDRDRGFLHF,TGTGCCAGCAGACTAGACAGGGACAGGGGATTTCTCCACTTT
TRBD1,TRBV3-1,TRBJ2-1,many,CASNLGQGGIHEQFF,TGTGCCAGCAACCTGGGACAGGGAGGTATACATGAGCAGTTCTTC
.,TRBV7-9,TRBJ2-1,few,CASSSRQSGSNNEQFF,TGTGCCAGCAGCTCCCGACAAAGCGGATCCAACAATGAGCAGTTCTTC
TRBD1,TRBV20-1,TRBJ1-4,.,CSATGTGGTGEKLFF,TGCAGTGCTACCGGGACAGGGGGCACAGGTGAAAAACTGTTTTTT
TRBD1,TRBV7-2,TRBJ2-7,.,CASSLSGGVTPYEQYF,TGTGCCAGCAGCCTCTCAGGGGGAGTTACCCCCTACGAGCAGTACTTC
.,TRBV6-1,TRBJ2-7,.,CASSLRATQRGDEQYF,TGTGCCAGCAGCCTCCGGGCCACCCAACGAGGTGACGAGCAGTACTTC
TRBD2,TRBV7-9,TRBJ2-5,.,CASSISSGRGETQYF,TGTGCCAGCAGCATCTCTAGCGGGAGGGGAGAGACCCAGTACTTC
.,TRBV5-4,TRBJ2-1,few,CASSLGAVWGNEQFF,TGTGCCAGCAGCTTGGGCGCAGTATGGGGCAATGAGCAGTTCTTC
TRBD1,TRBV6-1,TRBJ2-1,few,CASSSRGSGNEQFF,TGTGCCAGCAGTTCCAGGGGGTCCGGCAATGAGCAGTTCTTC
TRBD2,TRBV19,TRBJ2-3,few,CASSITGTSGRSSTDTQYF,TGTGCCAGTAGTATAACGGGGACTAGCGGGAGGTCTAGCACAGATACGCAGTATTTT
.,TRBV12-3/TRBV12-4,TRBJ2-5,many,CASSFSPKETQYF,TGTGCCAGCAGTTTTTCCCCCAAAGAGACCCAGTACTTC